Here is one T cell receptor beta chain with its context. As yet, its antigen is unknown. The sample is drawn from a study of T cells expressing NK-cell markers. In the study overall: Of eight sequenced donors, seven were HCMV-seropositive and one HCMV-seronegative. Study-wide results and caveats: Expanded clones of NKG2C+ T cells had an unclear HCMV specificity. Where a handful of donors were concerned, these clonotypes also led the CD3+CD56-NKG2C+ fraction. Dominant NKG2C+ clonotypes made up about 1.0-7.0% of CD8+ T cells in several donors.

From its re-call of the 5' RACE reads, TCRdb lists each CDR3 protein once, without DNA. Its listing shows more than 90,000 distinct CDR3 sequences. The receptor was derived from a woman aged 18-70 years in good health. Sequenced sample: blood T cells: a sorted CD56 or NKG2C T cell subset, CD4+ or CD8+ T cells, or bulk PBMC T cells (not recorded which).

CDR3 in amino acids: CSASDRVTEAFF. V and J are TRBV29-1 and TRBJ1-1; TCRdb's assignment of TRBD1 cannot be checked, as there is no DNA. Germline CDR1 is SQVTM and CDR2 is ANQGSEA. The CDR3 runs 12 residues.